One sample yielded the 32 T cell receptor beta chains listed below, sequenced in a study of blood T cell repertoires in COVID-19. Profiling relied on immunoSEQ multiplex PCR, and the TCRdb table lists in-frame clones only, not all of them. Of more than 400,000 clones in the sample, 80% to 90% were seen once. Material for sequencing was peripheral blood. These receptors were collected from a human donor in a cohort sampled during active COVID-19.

The CDR3 here is CASSVQGTPTLPDTQYF. CDR3 nucleotides: TGTGCCAGCAGCGTTCAGGGGACCCCTACCTTACCAGATACGCAGTATTTT. This chain links TRBV9 with TRBJ2-3; D perhaps matches TRBD1 (6 bases). The CDR3 runs to 17 residues. Trimming cost V 2 bases and J 4 bases, with 20 bases left between them. Germline V gene sequence: CDR1 SGDLS, CDR2 YYNGEE.

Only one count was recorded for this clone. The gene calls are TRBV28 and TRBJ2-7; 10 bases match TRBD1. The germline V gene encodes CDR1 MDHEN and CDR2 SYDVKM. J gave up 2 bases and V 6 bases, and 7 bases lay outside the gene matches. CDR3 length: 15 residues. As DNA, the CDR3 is TGTGCCAGCAGCTTGGCGGGGACAGGGGCCTACGAGCAGTACTTC. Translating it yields CASSLAGTGAYEQYF. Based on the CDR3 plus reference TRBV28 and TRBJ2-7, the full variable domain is DVKVTQSSRYLVKRTGEKVFLECVQDMDHENMFWYRQDPGLGLRLIYFSYDVKMKEKGDIPEGYSVSREKKERFSLILESASTNQTSMYLCASSLAGTGAYEQYFGPGTRLTVT.

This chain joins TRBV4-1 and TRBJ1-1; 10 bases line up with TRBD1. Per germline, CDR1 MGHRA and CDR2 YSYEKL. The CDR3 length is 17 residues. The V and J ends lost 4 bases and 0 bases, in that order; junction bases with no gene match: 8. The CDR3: CASSRQGQGRMNTEAFF. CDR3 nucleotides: TGCGCCAGCAGCCGCCAGGGACAGGGGCGGATGAACACTGAAGCTTTCTTT.

The CDR3 nucleotides are TGTGCCAGCAGCGTAGAAGGGACAAACTACAATGAGCAGTTCTTC. Encoded protein: CASSVEGTNYNEQFF. The chain joins TRBV9 to TRBJ2-1; D is possibly TRBD1 (6 bases). This CDR3 spans 15 amino acids. Trimming took 0 bases from V and 3 from J, leaving 10 bases between them. The germline V gene encodes CDR1 SGDLS and CDR2 YYNGEE.

CDR3 in amino acids: CASSLTRAGGATDTQYF. The CDR3 bases are TGTGCCAGCAGCTTAACACGAGCGGGAGGGGCGACAGATACGCAGTATTTT. The chain is built from TRBV7-2 and TRBJ2-3, with 10 bases lining up with TRBD2. CDR3 length: 17 amino acids. Germline CDR1 SGHTA, CDR2 FQGNSA. After removal of 2 bases from V and 3 bases from J, the junction contained 8 bases not matched to a gene.

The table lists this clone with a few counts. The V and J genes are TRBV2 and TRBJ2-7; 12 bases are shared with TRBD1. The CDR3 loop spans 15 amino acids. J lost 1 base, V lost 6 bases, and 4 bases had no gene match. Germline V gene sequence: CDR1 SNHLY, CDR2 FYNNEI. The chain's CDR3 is CASRGDRGQSYEQYF. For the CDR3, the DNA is TGTGCCAGCAGGGGGGACAGGGGGCAGTCCTACGAGCAGTACTTC. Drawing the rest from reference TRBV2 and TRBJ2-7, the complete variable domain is EPEVTQTPSHQVTQMGQEVILRCVPISNHLYFYWYRQILGQKVEFLVSFYNNEISEKSEIFDDQFSVERPDGSNFTLKIRSTKLEDSAMYFCASRGDRGQSYEQYFGPGTRLTVT.

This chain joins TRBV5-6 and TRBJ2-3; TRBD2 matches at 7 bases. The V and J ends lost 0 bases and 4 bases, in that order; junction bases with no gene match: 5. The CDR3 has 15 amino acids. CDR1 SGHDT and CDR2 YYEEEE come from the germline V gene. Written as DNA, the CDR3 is TGTGCCAGCAGCTTGGAGGCCACTAGCGCAGATACGCAGTATTTT. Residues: CASSLEATSADTQYF.

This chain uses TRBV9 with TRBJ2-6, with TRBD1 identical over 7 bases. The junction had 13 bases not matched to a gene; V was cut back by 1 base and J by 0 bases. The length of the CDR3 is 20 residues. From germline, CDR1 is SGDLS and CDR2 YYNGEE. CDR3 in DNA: TGTGCCAGCAGCGTATTAAGGGGGCTAACGAAATTCTCTGGGGCCAACGTCCTGACTTTC. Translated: CASSVLRGLTKFSGANVLTF.

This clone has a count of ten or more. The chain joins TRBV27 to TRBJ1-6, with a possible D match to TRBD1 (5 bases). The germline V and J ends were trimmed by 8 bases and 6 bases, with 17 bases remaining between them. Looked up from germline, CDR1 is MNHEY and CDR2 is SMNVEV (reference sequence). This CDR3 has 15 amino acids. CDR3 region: CASCAPGQSNSPLHF. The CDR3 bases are TGTGCCAGCTGTGCCCCCGGACAAAGTAATTCACCCCTCCACTTT.

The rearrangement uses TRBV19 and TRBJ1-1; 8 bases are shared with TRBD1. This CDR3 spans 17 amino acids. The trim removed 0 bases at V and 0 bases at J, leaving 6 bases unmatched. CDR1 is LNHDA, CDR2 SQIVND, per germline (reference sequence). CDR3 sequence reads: CASSIDHRGGVNTEAFF. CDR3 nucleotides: TGTGCCAGTAGTATAGATCACAGGGGGGGGGTGAACACTGAAGCTTTCTTT.

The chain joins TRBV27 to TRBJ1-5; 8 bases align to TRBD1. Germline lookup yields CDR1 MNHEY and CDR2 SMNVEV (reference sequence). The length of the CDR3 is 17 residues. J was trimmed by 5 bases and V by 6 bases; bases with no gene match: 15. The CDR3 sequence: CASSPLFRGRLDQPQHF. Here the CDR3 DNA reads TGTGCCAGCAGCCCCCTGTTCAGGGGGCGGTTGGATCAGCCCCAGCATTTT.

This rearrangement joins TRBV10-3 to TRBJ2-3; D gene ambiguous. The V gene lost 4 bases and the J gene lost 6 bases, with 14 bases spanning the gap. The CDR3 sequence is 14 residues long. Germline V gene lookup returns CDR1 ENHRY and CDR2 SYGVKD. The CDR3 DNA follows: TGTGCCATCAGTGGACCCCCTAGTTCCGATACGCAGTATTTT. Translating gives CAISGPPSSDTQYF.

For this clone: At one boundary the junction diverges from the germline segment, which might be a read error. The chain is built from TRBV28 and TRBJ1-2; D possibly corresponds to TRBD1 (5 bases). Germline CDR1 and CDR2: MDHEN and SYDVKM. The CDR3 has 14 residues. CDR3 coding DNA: TGTGCCAGCTGTTTTGGGGCAGGGCGGACTGGCTACACCTTC. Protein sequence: CASCFGAGRTGYTF.

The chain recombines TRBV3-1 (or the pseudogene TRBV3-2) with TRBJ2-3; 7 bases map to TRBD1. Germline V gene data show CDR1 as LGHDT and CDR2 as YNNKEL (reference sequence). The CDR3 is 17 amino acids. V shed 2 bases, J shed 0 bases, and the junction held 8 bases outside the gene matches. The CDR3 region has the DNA TGTGCCAGCAGCCAAACTAAAGGGACAGAAAGCACAGATACGCAGTATTTT. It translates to CASSQTKGTESTDTQYF.

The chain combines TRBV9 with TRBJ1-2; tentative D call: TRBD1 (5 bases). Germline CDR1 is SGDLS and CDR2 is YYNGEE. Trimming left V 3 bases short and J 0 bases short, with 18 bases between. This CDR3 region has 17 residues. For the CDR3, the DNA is TGTGCCAGCAGCGGCAAGGGGTCGCTCCGTTCTAACTATGGCTACACCTTC. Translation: CASSGKGSLRSNYGYTF. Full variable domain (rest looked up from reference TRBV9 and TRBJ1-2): DSGVTQTPKHLITATGQRVTLRCSPRSGDLSVYWYQQSLDQGLQFLIQYYNGEERAKGNILERFSAQQFPDLHSELNLSSLELGDSALYFCASSGKGSLRSNYGYTFGSGTRLTVV.

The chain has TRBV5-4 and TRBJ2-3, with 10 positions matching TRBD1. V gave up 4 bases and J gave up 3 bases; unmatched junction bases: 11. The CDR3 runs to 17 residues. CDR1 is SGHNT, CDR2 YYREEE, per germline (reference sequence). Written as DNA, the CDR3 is TGTGCCAGCAGCCGAAAGGGGACAGGGGTTCGTACAGATACGCAGTATTTT. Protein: CASSRKGTGVRTDTQYF.

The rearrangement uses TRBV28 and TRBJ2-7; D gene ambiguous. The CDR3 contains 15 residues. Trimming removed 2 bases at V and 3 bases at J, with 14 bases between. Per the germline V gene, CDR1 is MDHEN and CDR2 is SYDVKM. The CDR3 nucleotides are TGTGCCAGCAGTTTAAAAGTTACGGGTTACTACGAGCAGTACTTC. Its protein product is CASSLKVTGYYEQYF.

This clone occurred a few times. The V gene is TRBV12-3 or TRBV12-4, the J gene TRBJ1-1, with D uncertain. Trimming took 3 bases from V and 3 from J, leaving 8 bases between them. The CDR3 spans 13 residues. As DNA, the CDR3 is TGTGCCAGCAGTTTCGGGTCCGACACTGAAGCTTTCTTT. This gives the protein CASSFGSDTEAFF.

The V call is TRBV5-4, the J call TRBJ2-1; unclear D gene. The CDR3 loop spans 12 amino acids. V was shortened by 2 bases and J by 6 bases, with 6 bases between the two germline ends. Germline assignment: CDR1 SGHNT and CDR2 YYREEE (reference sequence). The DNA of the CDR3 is TGTGCCAGCAGCTTAAGCTCCAATGAGCAGTTCTTC. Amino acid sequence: CASSLSSNEQFF.

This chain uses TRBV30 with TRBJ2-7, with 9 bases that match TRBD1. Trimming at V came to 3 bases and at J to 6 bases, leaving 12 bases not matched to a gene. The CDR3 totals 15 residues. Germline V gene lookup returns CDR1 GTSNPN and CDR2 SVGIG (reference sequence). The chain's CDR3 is CAWSLGTGRSGEQYF. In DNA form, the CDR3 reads TGTGCCTGGAGCCTGGGGACAGGGCGAAGCGGCGAGCAGTACTTC.

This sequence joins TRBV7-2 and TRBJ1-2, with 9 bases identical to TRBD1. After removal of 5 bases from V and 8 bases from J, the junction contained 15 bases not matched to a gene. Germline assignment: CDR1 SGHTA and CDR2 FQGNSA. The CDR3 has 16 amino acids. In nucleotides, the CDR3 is TGTGCCAGCAGCCCCCAAACAGGGGGCGGTTCGCGGGGCTACACCTTC. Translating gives CASSPQTGGGSRGYTF.

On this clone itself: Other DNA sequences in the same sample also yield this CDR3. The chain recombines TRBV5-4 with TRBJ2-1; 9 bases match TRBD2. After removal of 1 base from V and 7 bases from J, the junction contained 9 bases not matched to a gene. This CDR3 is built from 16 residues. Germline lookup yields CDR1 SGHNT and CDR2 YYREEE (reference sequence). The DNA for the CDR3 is TGTGCCAGCAGCTTGCGGGCGGGAGGGCCTCGAAATGAGCAGTTCTTC. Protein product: CASSLRAGGPRNEQFF.

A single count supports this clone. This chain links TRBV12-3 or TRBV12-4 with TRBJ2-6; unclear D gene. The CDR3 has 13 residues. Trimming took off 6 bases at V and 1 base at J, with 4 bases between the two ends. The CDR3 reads CASRTSGANVLTF. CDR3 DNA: TGTGCCAGCAGGACTTCTGGGGCCAACGTCCTGACTTTC.

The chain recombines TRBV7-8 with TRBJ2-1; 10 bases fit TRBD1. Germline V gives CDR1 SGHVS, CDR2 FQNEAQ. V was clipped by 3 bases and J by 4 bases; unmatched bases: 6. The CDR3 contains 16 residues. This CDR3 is CASSLTGGIGYNEQFF. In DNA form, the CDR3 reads TGTGCCAGCAGCTTGACAGGGGGCATAGGGTACAATGAGCAGTTCTTC.

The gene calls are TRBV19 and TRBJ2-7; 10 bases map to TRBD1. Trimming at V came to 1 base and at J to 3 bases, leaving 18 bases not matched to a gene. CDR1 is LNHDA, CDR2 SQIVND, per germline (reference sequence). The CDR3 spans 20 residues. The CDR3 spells CASSIVGDRGRIVWIYEQYF. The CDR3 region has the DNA TGTGCCAGTAGTATAGTTGGGGACAGGGGTCGTATCGTGTGGATCTACGAGCAGTACTTC.

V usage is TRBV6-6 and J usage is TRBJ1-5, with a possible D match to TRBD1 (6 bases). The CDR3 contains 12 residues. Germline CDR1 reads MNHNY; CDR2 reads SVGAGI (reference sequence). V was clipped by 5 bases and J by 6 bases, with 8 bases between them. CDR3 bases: TGTGCCAGCAGTCAGGGGTTTCAGCCCCAGCATTTT. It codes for CASSQGFQPQHF.

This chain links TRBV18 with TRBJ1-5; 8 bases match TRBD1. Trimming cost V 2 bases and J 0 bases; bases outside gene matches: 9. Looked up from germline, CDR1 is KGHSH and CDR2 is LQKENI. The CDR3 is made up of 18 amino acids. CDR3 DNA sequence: TGTGCCAGCTCACCATCCAGGACAGGGATCTATAGCAATCAGCCCCAGCATTTT. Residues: CASSPSRTGIYSNQPQHF.

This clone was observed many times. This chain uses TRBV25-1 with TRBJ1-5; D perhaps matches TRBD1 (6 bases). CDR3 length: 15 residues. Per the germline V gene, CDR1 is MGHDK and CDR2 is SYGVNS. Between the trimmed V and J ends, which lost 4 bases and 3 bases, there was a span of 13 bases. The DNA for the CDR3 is TGTGCCAGCAGTGCAACGGGGACATTCAATCAGCCCCAGCATTTT. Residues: CASSATGTFNQPQHF. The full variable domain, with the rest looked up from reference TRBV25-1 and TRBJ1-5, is EADIYQTPRYLVIGTGKKITLECSQTMGHDKMYWYQQDPGMELHLIHYSYGVNSTEKGDLSSESTVSRIRTEHFPLTLESARPSHTSQYLCASSATGTFNQPQHFGDGTRLSIL.

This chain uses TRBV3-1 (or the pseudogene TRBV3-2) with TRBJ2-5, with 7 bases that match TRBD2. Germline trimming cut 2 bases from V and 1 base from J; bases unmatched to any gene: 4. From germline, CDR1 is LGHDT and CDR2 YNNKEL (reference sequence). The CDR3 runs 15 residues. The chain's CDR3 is CASSQNGLVQETQYF. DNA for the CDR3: TGTGCCAGCAGCCAAAACGGACTAGTCCAAGAGACCCAGTACTTC.

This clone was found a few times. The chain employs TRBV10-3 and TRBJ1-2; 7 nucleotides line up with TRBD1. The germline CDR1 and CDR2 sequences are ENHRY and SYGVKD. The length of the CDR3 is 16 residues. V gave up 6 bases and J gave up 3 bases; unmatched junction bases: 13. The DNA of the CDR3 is TGTGCCATCAGCCCAACCGACAGGGAAGTGGACTATGGCTACACCTTC. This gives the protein CAISPTDREVDYGYTF.

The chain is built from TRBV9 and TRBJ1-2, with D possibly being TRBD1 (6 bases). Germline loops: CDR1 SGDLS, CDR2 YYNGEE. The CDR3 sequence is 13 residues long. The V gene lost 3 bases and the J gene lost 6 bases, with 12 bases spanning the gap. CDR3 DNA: TGTGCCAGCAGCGATACAGGGCCGGATGGCTACACCTTC. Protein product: CASSDTGPDGYTF.

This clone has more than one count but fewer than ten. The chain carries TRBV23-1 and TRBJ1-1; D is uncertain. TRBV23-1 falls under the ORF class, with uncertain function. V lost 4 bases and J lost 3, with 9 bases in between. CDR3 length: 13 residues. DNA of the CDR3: TGCGCCAGCAGTCTCCCGAGGGACACTGAAGCTTTCTTT. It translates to CASSLPRDTEAFF.